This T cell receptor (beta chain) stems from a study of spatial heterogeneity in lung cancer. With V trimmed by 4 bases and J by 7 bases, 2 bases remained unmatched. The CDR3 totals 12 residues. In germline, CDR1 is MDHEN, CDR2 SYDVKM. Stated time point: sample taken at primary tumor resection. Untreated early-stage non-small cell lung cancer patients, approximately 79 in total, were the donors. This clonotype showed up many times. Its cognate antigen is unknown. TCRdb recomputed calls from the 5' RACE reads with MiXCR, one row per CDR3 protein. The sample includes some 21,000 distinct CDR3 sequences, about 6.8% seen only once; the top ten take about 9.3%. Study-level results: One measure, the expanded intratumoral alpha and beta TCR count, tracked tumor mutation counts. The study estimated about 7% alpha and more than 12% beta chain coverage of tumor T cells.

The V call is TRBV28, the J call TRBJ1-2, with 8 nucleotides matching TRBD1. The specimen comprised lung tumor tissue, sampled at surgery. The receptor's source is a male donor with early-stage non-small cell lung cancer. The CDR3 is CASSSGTGGYTF. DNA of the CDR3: TGTGCCAGCAGTTCGGGGACAGGTGGCTACACCTTC.